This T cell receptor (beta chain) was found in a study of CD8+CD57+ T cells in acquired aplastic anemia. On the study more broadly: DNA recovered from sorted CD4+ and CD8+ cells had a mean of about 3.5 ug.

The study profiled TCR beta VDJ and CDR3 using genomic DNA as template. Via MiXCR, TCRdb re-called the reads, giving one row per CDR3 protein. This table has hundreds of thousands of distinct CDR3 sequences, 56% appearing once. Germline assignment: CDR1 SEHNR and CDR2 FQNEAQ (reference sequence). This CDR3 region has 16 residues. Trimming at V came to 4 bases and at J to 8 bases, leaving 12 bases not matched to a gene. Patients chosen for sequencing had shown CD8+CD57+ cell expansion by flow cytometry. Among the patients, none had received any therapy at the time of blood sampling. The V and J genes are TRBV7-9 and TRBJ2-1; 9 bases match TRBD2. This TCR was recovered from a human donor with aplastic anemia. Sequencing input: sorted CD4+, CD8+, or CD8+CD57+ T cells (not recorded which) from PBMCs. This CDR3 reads CASSYSSGTSLDEQFF. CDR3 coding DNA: TGTGCCAGCAGCTATTCCTCCGGGACTAGCTTGGATGAGCAGTTCTTC. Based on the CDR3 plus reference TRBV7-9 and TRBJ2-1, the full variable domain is DTGVSQNPRHKITKRGQNVTFRCDPISEHNRLYWYRQTLGQGPEFLTYFQNEAQLEKSRLLSDRFSAERPKGSFSTLEIQRTEQGDSAMYLCASSYSSGTSLDEQFFGPGTRLTVL.